This TCR beta chain was profiled in a study of Ad26.COV2.S vaccination and SARS-CoV-2 variants. This sample's treatment: approximately 18 received Ad26.COV2.S at low or high dose, single or two shots; 5 received placebo; per-sample allocation not given. Samples came from day 63 after the first vaccine or placebo injection. Vaccination employed an Ad26 vector expressing the Wuhan-strain SARS-CoV-2 spike. After removal of 6 bases from V and 7 bases from J, the junction contained 6 bases not matched to a gene. Germline V lookup: CDR1 SNHLY, CDR2 FYNNEI. There are 13 residues in the CDR3. Here immunoSEQ multiplex PCR was the method, and the copy in TCRdb shows in-frame clones only, minus some. The table lists about 400,000 clones, about nine tenths of them singletons.

The specimen was peripheral blood, collected in a trial of Ad26.COV2.S vaccine versus placebo. The V call is TRBV2, the J call TRBJ1-2; TRBD1 aligns across 9 bases. The TCR was taken from a person aged 18-60 years who received the Ad26.COV2.S COVID-19 vaccine or a placebo. Here the CDR3 reads CASRIRDRAGYTF. CDR3 bases: TGTGCCAGCAGGATCCGGGACAGGGCTGGCTACACCTTC.